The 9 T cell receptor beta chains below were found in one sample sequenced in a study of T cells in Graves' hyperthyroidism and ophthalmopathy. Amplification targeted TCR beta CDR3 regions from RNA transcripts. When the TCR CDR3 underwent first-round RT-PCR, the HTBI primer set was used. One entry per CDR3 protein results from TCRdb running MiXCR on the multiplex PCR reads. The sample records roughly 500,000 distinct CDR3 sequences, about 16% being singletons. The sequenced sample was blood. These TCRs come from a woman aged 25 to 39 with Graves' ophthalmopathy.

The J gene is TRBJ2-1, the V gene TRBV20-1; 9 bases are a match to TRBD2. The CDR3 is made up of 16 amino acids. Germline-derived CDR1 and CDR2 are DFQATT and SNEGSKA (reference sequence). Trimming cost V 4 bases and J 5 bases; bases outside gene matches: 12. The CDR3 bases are TGCAGTGCTAATTTGGCTAGCGGGGCCCGGGACAATGAGCAGTTCTTC. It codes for CSANLASGARDNEQFF.

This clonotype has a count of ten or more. For the CDR3, the DNA is TGTGCCAGCCGACCAGGAACCGGGGAGCTGTTTTTT. Translated: CASRPGTGELFF. V and J are TRBV18 and TRBJ2-2; D ambiguous. The CDR3 consists of 12 residues. V shed 8 bases and J shed 5 bases, with 9 bases lying between them. Germline CDR1 and CDR2: KGHSH and LQKENI.

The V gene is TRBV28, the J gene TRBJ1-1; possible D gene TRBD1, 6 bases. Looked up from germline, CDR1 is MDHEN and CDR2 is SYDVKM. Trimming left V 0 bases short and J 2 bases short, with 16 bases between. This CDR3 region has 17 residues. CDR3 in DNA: TGTGCCAGCAGTTTATGGACGCCTTCAGGGGCAAACACTGAAGCTTTCTTT. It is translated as CASSLWTPSGANTEAFF. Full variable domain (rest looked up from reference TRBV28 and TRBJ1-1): DVKVTQSSRYLVKRTGEKVFLECVQDMDHENMFWYRQDPGLGLRLIYFSYDVKMKEKGDIPEGYSVSREKKERFSLILESASTNQTSMYLCASSLWTPSGANTEAFFGQGTRLTVV.

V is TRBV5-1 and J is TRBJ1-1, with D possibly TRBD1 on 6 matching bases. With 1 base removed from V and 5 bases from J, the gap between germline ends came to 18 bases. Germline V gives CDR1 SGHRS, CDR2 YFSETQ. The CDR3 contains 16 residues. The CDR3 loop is CASSLRRGIYWTEAFF. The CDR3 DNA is TGCGCCAGCAGCTTGCGCAGGGGAATATATTGGACTGAAGCTTTCTTT.

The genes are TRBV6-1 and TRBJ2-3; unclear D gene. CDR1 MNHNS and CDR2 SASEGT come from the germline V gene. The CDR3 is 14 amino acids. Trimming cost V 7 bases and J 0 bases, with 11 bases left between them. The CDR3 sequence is CASTLAASTDTQYF. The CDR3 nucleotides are TGTGCCAGCACCTTAGCAGCTAGCACAGATACGCAGTATTTT.

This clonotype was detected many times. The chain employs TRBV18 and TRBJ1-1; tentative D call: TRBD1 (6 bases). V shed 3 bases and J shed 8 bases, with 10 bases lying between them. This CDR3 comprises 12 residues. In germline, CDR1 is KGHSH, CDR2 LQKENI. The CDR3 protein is CASSPRTDEAFF. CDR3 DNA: TGTGCCAGCTCACCTCGGACAGACGAAGCTTTCTTT.

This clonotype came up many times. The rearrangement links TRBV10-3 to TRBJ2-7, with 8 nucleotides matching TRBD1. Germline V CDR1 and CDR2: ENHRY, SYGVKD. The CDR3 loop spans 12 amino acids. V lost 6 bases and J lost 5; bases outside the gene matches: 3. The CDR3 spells CAIRGTGDEQYF. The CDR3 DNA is TGTGCCATCAGGGGGACAGGTGACGAGCAGTACTTC.

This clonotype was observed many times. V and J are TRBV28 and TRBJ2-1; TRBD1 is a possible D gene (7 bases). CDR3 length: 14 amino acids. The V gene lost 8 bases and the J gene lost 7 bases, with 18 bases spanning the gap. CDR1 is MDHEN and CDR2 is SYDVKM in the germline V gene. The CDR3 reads CASGLLKGANEQFF. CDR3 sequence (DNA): TGTGCCAGCGGACTACTAAAGGGGGCGAATGAGCAGTTCTTC.

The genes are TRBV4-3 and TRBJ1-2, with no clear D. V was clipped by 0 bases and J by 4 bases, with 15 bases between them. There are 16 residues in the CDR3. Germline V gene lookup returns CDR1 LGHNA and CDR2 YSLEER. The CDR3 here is CASSQDYPGGSYGYTF. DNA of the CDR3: TGCGCCAGCAGCCAAGATTATCCAGGCGGATCCTATGGCTACACCTTC.